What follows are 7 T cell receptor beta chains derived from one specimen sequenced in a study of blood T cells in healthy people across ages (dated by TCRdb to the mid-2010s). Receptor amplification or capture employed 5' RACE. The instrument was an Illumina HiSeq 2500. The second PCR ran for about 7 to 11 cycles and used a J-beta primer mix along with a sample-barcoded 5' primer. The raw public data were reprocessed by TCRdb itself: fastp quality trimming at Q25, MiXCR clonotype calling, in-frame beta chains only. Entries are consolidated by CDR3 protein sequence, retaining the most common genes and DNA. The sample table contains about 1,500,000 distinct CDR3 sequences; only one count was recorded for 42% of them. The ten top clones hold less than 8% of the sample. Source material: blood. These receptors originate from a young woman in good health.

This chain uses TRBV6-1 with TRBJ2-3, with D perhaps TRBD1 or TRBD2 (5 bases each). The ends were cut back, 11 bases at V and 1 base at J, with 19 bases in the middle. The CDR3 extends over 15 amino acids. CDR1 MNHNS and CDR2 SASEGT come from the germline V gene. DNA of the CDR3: TGTGCCTCCGGGTCCATGTGGGACGGCACAGATACGCAGTATTTT. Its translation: CASGSMWDGTDTQYF.

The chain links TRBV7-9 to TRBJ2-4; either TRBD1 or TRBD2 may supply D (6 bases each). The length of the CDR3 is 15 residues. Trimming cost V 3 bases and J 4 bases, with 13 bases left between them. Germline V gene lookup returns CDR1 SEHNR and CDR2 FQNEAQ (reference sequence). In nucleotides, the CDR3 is TGTGCCAGCAGCTTGGGGGGCGAGGGGAAAAACATTCAGTACTTC. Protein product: CASSLGGEGKNIQYF.

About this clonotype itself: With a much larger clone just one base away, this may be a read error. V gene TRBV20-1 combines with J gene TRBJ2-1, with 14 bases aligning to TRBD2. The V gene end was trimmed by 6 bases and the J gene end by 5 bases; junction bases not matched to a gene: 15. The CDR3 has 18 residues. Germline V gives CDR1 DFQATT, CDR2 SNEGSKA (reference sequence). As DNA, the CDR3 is TGCAGTGCCCCACGCACCGGGACTAGCGGGAGATCCCACAATGAGCAGTTCTTC. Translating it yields CSAPRTGTSGRSHNEQFF.

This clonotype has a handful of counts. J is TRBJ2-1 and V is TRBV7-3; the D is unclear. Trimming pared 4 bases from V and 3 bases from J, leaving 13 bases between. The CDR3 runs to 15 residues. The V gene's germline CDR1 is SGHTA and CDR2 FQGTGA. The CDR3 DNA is TGTGCCAGCAGCTCCTATCCAGCCAACTACAATGAGCAGTTCTTC. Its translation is CASSSYPANYNEQFF.

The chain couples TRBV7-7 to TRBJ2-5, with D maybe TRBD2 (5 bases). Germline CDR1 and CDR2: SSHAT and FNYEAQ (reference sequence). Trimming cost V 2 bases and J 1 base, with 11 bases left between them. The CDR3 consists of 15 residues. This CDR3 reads CASSLYVGAQETQYF. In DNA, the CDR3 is TGTGCCAGCAGCTTATATGTGGGAGCCCAAGAGACCCAGTACTTC.

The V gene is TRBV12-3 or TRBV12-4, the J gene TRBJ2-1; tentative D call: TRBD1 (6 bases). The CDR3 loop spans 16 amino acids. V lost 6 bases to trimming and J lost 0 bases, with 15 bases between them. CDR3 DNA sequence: TGTGCCAGCAGCTTACAGGGAATGAGCTCCTACAATGAGCAGTTCTTC. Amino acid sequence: CASSLQGMSSYNEQFF.

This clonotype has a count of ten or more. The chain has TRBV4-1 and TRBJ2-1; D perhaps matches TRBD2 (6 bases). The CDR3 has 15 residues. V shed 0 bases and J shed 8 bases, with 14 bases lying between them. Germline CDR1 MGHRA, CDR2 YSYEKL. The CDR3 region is CASSQDGGNYDEQFF. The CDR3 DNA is TGCGCCAGCAGCCAAGACGGCGGGAACTATGATGAGCAGTTCTTC.